The 8 T cell receptor beta chains presented below share a single source sample, sequenced in a study of T cell responses to AZD1222 COVID-19 vaccine (dated by TCRdb to about 2021). According to the study, the label for this sample's time point signals: about 28 days (+/-7) after the second vaccine dose. The library was prepared using the immunoSEQ multiplex PCR assay. TCRdb obtained this table from immuneACCESS and retained in-frame rearrangements with V and J assigned. These tables miss some clones; where compared with another copy, unresolved V genes account for less than half of the shortfall, and the remainder is unexplained. In this sample the table shows over 50,000 clones, 70% to 80% of which occur a single time. Together, the top ten hold around 5% of the sample. This material consisted of peripheral blood, taken 28 days after the second AZD1222 dose. These TCRs come from an adult who received the AZD1222 COVID-19 vaccine.

The sample holds one count of this clone. V usage is TRBV5-4 and J usage is TRBJ1-3; D is uncertain. Per germline, CDR1 SGHNT and CDR2 YYREEE (reference sequence). Trimming stripped 4 bases from V and 0 bases from J, with 11 bases between. The CDR3 is 15 residues long. The chain's CDR3 is CASSPRTDSGNTIYF. CDR3 nucleotide sequence: TGTGCCAGCAGCCCGAGGACCGACTCTGGAAACACCATATATTTT.

This clone was seen only a few times. The chain links TRBV30 to TRBJ2-2, with D unresolved. V lost 8 bases, J lost 0 bases, and 25 bases lay in between. CDR1 GTSNPN and CDR2 SVGIG come from the germline V gene (reference sequence). There are 18 residues in the CDR3. The CDR3 DNA is TGTGCCAGCACGCCGGGCCAGAGTGGGTATTCGAACACCGGGGAGCTGTTTTTT. Its translation is CASTPGQSGYSNTGELFF. Based on the CDR3 plus reference TRBV30 and TRBJ2-2, the full variable domain is SQTIHQWPATLVQPVGSPLSLECTVEGTSNPNLYWYRQAAGRGLQLLFYSVGIGQISSEVPQNLSASRPQDRQFILSSKKLLLSDSGFYLCASTPGQSGYSNTGELFFGEGSRLTVL.

The rearrangement uses TRBV18 and TRBJ2-7; 9 positions match TRBD1. CDR1 is KGHSH and CDR2 is LQKENI in the germline V gene. V gave up 4 bases and J gave up 4 bases; unmatched junction bases: 5. This CDR3 has 14 residues. DNA for the CDR3: TGTGCCAGCTCACTGTCCGGGACAGGGTACGAGCAGTACGTC. The encoded protein is CASSLSGTGYEQYV.

The V call is TRBV11-2, the J call TRBJ2-5; D is unclear. Germline assignment: CDR1 SGHAT and CDR2 FQNNGV. The V end lost 6 bases, the J end lost 5 bases, and 13 bases lay between the germline ends. CDR3 length equals 13 residues. Here the CDR3 reads CASRRTERETQYF. The CDR3 DNA sequence: TGTGCCAGCAGAAGGACGGAGAGGGAGACCCAGTACTTC.

This chain joins TRBV7-3 and TRBJ2-1, with no clear D. The CDR3 is made up of 12 amino acids. The V end was cut by 2 bases, the J end by 5 bases, with 4 bases between. Germline values: CDR1 SGHTA, CDR2 FQGTGA. CDR3 region: CASSLGNNEQFF. As DNA, the CDR3 is TGTGCCAGCAGCTTAGGTAACAATGAGCAGTTCTTC. Variable domain in full (rest from reference TRBV7-3 and TRBJ2-1): GAGVSQTPSNKVTEKGKYVELRCDPISGHTALYWYRQSLGQGPEFLIYFQGTGAADDSGLPNDRFFAVRPEGSVSTLKIQRTERGDSAVYLCASSLGNNEQFFGPGTRLTVL.

This clone has just a few counts. J is TRBJ1-5 and V is TRBV20-1; 8 bases map to TRBD1. Looked up from germline, CDR1 is DFQATT and CDR2 is SNEGSKA (reference sequence). V was pared by 3 bases and J by 7 bases, with 5 bases of the junction left unmatched. This CDR3 has 13 amino acids. This CDR3 is CSASQGAEQPQHF. CDR3 DNA: TGCAGTGCTAGTCAGGGGGCTGAGCAGCCCCAGCATTTT.

This clone showed up just a few times. Other DNA sequences in the sample encode the same CDR3. The chain combines TRBV7-2 with TRBJ1-1; no clear D. CDR3 length equals 13 residues. From germline, CDR1 is SGHTA and CDR2 FQGNSA. Trimming cost V 2 bases and J 5 bases, with 9 bases left between them. The CDR3 nucleotides are TGTGCCAGCAGCTTAACTCCAAGAACTGAAGCTTTCTTT. This encodes CASSLTPRTEAFF.

The chain links TRBV5-1 to TRBJ1-1; TRBD1 matches at 8 bases. Germline V gene data show CDR1 as SGHRS and CDR2 as YFSETQ. V lost 4 bases to trimming and J lost 1 base; unmatched junction nucleotides: 6. This CDR3 region has 15 residues. CDR3 protein: CASSHRGGRNTEAFF. The CDR3 bases are TGCGCCAGCAGCCACAGGGGGGGAAGGAACACTGAAGCTTTCTTT.